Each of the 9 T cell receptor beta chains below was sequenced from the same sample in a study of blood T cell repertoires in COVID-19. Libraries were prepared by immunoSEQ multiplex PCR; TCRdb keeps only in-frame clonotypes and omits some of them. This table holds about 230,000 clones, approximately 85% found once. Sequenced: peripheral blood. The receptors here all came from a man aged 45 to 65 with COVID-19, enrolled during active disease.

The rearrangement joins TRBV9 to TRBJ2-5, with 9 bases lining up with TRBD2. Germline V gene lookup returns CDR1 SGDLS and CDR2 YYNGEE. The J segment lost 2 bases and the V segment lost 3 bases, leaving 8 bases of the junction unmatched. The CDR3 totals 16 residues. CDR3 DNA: TGTGCCAGCAGCGATGGGGCTAGCGGGGTTCAAGAGACCCAGTACTTC. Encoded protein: CASSDGASGVQETQYF.

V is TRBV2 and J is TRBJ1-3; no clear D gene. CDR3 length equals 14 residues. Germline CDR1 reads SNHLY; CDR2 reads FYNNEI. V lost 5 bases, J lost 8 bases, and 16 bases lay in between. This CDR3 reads CASSRRPVQDTIYF. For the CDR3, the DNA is TGTGCCAGCAGTCGTAGACCGGTTCAGGACACCATATATTTT.

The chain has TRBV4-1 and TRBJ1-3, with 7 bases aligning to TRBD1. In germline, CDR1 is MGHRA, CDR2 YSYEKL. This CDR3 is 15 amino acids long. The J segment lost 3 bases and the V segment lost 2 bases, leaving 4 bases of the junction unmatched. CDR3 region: CASSQWDRGGNTIYF. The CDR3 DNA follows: TGCGCCAGCAGCCAATGGGACAGAGGTGGAAACACCATATATTTT.

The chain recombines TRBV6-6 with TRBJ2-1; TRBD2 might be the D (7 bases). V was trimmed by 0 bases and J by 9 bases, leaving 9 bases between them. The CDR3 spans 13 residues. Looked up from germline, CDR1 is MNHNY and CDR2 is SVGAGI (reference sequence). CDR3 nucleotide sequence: TGTGCCAGCAGTTACTCGGCGGGGGCTGAGCAGTTCTTC. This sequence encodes CASSYSAGAEQFF.

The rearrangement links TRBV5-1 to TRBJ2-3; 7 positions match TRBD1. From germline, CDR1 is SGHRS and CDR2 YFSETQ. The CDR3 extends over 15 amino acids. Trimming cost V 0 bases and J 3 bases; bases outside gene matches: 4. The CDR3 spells CASSLEARGTDTQYF. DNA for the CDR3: TGCGCCAGCAGCTTGGAGGCCAGGGGGACAGATACGCAGTATTTT.

The CDR3 region has the DNA TGTGCCAGCAACCCCGGGACAGGGATGAACACTGAAGCTTTCTTT. Translating it yields CASNPGTGMNTEAFF. The chain is built from TRBV28 and TRBJ1-1; TRBD1 agrees at 9 bases. CDR3 length: 15 residues. Germline-derived CDR1 and CDR2 are MDHEN and SYDVKM. J gave up 0 bases and V 7 bases, and 6 bases lay outside the gene matches.

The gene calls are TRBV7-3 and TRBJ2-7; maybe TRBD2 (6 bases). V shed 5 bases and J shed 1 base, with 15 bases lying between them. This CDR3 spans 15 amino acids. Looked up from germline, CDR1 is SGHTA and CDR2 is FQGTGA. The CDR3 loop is CASSRLPGESYEQYF. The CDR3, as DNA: TGTGCCAGCAGCCGCCTTCCGGGGGAATCCTACGAGCAGTACTTC.

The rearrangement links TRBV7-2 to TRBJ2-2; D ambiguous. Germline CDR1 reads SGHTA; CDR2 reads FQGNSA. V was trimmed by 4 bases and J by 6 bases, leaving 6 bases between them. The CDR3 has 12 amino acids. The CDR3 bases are TGTGCCAGCAGCTCCCTTTCCGGGGAGCTGTTTTTT. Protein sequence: CASSSLSGELFF. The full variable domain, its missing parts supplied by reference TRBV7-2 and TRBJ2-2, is GAGVSQSPSNKVTEKGKDVELRCDPISGHTALYWYRQSLGQGLEFLIYFQGNSAPDKSGLPSDRFSAERTGGSVSTLTIQRTQQEDSAVYLCASSSLSGELFFGEGSRLTVL.

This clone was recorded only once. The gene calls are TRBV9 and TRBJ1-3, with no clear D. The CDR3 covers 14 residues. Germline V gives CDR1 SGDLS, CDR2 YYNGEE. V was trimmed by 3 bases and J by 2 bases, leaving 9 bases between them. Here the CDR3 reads CASSGEGTGNTIYF. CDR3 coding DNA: TGTGCCAGCAGCGGGGAGGGAACTGGAAACACCATATATTTT.